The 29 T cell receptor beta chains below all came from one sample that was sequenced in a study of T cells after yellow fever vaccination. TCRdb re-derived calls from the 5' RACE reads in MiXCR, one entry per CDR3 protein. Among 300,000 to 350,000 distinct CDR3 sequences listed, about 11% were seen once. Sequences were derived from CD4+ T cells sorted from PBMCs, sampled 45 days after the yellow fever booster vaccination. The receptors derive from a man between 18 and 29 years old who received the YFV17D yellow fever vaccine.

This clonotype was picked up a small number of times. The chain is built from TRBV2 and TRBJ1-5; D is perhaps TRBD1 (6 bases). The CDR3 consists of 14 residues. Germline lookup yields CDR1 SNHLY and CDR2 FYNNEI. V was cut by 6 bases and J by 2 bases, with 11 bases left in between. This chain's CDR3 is CASSTQGGNQPQHF. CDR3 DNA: TGTGCCAGCAGCACACAGGGCGGCAATCAGCCCCAGCATTTT.

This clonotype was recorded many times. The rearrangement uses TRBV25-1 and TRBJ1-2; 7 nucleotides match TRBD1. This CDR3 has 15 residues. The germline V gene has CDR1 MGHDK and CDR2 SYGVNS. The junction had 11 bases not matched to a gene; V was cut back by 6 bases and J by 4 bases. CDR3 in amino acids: CASSPSDRATYGYTF. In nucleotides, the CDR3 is TGTGCCAGCAGCCCCTCAGACAGGGCAACCTATGGCTACACCTTC.

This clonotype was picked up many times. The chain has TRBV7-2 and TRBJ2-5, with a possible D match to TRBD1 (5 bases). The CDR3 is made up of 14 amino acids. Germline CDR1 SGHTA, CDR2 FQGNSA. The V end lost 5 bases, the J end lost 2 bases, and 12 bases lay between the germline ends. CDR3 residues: CASSQGAYQETQYF. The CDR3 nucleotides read TGTGCCAGCAGCCAAGGGGCGTATCAAGAGACCCAGTACTTC.

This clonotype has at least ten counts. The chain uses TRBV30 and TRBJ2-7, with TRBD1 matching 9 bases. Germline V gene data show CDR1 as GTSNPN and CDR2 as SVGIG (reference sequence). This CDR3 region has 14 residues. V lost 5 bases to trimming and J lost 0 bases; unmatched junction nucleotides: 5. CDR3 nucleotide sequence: TGTGCCTGGGCCGGGACAGGGTTCTCCTACGAGCAGTACTTC. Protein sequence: CAWAGTGFSYEQYF.

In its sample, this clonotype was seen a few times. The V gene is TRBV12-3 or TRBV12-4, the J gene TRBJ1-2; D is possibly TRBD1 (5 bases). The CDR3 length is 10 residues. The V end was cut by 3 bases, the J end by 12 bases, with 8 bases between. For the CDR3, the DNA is TGTGCCAGCAGTTTGGGGGTCGACACCTTC. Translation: CASSLGVDTF.

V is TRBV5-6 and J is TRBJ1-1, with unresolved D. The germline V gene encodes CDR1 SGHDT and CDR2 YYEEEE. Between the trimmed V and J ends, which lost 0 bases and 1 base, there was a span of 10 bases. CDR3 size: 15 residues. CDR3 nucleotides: TGTGCCAGCAGCTTGGCCGGCAGGCAGAACACTGAAGCTTTCTTT. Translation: CASSLAGRQNTEAFF.

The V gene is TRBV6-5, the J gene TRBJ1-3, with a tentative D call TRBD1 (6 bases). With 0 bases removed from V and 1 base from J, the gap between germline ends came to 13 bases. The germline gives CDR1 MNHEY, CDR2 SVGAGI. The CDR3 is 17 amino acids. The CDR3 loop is CASSYSHGQISGNTIYF. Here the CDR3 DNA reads TGTGCCAGCAGTTACTCACATGGACAGATATCTGGAAACACCATATATTTT.

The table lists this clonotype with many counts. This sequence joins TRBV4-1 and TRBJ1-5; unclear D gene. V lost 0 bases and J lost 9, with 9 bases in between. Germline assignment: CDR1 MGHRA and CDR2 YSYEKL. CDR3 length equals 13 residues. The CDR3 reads CASSQDNVRPQHF. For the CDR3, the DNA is TGCGCCAGCAGCCAAGATAACGTTAGGCCCCAGCATTTT.

CDR3 nucleotides: TGCAGCGTGAACCCTGGAGGGGAGACCCAGTACTTC. This translates into CSVNPGGETQYF. The chain uses TRBV29-1 and TRBJ2-5, with a weak D call TRBD2 (6 bases). Trimming cost V 6 bases and J 5 bases, with 13 bases left between them. Germline V gives CDR1 SQVTM, CDR2 ANQGSEA. The CDR3 contains 12 residues.

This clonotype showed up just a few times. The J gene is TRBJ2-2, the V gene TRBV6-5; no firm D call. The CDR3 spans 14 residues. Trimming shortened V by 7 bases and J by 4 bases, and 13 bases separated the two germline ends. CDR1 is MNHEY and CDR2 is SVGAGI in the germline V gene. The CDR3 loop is CASMDRGTTGELFF. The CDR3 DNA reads TGTGCCAGCATGGATAGAGGAACCACCGGGGAGCTGTTTTTT.

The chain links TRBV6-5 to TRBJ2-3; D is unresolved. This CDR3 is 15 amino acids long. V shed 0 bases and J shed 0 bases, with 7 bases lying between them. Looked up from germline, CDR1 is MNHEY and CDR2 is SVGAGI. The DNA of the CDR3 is TGTGCCAGCAGTTACTCGGGTCGTAGCACAGATACGCAGTATTTT. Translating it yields CASSYSGRSTDTQYF.

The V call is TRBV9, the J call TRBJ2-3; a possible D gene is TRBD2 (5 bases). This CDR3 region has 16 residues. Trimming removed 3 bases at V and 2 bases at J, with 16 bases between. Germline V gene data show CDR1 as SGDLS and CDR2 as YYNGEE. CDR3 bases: TGTGCCAGCAGCGCTCTGGGATTGAGGGCCACAGATACGCAGTATTTT. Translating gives CASSALGLRATDTQYF.

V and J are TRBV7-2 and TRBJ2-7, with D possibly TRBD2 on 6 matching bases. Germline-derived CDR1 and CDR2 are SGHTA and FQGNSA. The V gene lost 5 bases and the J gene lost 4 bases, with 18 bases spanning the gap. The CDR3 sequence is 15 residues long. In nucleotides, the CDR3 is TGTGCCAGCAGCAATTGGAGGGCATTAGCTTACGAGCAGTACTTC. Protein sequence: CASSNWRALAYEQYF.

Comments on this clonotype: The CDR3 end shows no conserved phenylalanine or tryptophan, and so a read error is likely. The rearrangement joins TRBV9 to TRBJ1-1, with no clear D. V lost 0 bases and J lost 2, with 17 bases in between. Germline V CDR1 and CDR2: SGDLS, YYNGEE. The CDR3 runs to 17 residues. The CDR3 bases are TGTGCCAGCAGCGTAGCTTCAGGACGGCTAGTTAACACTGAAGCTTTCCTT. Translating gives CASSVASGRLVNTEAFL.

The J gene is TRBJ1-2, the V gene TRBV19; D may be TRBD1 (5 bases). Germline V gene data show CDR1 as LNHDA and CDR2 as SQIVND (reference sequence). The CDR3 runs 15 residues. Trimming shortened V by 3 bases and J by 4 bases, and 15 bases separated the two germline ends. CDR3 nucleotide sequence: TGTGCCAGTAGTATTGTCGTCGGGGGTGGCTATGGCTACACCTTC. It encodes CASSIVVGGGYGYTF.

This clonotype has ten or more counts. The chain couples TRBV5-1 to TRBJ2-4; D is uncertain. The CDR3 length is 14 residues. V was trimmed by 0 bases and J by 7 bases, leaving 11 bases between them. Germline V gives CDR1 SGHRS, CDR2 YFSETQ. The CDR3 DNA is TGCGCCAGCAGCTTGGGCCATCGAGAGAACATTCAGTACTTC. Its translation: CASSLGHRENIQYF.

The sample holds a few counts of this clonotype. CDR3 sequence reads: CSASPGTGEYEQYF. In nucleotides, the CDR3 is TGCAGTGCTAGTCCGGGGACAGGGGAGTACGAGCAGTACTTC. The J gene is TRBJ2-7, the V gene TRBV20-1, with TRBD1 identical over 10 bases. CDR1 and CDR2 (germline): DFQATT, SNEGSKA (reference sequence). The junction had 6 bases not matched to a gene; V was cut back by 3 bases and J by 4 bases. The CDR3 covers 14 residues.

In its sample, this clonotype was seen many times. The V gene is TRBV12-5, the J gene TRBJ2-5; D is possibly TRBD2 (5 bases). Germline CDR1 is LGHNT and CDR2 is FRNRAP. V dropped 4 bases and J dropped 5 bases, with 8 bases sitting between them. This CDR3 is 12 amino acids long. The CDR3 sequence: CASGSRGETQYF. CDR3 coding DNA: TGTGCTAGTGGTTCCCGGGGTGAGACCCAGTACTTC.

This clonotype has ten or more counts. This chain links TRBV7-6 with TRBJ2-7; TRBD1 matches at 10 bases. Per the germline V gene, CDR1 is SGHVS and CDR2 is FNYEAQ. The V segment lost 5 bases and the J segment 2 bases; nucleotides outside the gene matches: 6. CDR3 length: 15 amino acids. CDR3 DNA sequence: TGTGCCAGCAGCCTGGGGACAGGGGTGGCCTACGAGCAGTACGTC. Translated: CASSLGTGVAYEQYV.

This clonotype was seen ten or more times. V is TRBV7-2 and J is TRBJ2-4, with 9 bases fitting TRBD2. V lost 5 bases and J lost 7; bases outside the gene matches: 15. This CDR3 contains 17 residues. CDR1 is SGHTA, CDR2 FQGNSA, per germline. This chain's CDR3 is CASSHRPSGAGWNIQYF. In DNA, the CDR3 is TGTGCCAGCAGCCACCGGCCTAGCGGGGCGGGGTGGAACATTCAGTACTTC.

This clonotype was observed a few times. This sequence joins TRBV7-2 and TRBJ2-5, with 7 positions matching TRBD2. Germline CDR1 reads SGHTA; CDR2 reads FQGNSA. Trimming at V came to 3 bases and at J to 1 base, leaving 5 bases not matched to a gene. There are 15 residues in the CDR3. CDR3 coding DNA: TGTGCCAGCAGCTTTTATACGGGGGGCCAAGAGACCCAGTACTTC. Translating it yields CASSFYTGGQETQYF.

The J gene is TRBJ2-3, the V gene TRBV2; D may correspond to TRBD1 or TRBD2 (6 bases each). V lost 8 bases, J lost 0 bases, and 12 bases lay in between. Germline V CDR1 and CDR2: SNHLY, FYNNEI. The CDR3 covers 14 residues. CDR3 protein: CASGGQISTDTQYF. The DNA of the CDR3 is TGTGCCAGCGGGGGGCAAATTAGCACAGATACGCAGTATTTT.

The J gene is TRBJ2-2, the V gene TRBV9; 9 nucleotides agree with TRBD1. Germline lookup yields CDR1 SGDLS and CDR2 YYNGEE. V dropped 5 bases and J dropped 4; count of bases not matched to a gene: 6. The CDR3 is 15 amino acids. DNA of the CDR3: TGTGCCAGCAGACCGGGACAGGGCAGCACCGGGGAGCTGTTTTTT. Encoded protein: CASRPGQGSTGELFF.

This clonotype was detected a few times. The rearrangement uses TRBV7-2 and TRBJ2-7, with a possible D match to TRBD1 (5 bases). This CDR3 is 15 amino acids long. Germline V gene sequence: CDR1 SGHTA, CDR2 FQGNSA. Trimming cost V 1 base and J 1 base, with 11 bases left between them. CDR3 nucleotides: TGTGCCAGCAGCTTAGAGGCCGGACATTCCTACGAGCAGTACTTC. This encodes CASSLEAGHSYEQYF.

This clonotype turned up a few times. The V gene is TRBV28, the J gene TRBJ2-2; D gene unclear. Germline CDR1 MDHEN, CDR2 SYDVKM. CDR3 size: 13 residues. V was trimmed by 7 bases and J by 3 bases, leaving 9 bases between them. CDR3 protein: CASTVTDTGELFF. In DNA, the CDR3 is TGTGCCAGCACCGTAACAGACACCGGGGAGCTGTTTTTT.

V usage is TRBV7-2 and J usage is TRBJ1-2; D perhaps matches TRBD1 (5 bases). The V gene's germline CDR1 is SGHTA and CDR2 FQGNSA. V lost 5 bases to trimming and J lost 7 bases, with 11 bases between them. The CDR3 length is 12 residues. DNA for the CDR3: TGTGCCAGCAGCAACCGACAGTCTGGCTACACCTTC. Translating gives CASSNRQSGYTF. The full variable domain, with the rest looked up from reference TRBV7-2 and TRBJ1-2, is GAGVSQSPSNKVTEKGKDVELRCDPISGHTALYWYRQSLGQGLEFLIYFQGNSAPDKSGLPSDRFSAERTGGSVSTLTIQRTQQEDSAVYLCASSNRQSGYTFGSGTRLTVV.

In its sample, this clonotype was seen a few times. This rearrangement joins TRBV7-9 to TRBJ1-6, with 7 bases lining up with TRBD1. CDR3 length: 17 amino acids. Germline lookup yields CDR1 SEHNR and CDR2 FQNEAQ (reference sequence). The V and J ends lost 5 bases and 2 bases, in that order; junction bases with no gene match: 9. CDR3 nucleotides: TGTGCCAGCAGCCCAGGGGGGACAGCGGCCTATAATTCACCCCTCCACTTT. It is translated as CASSPGGTAAYNSPLHF. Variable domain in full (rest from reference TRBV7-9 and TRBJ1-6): DTGVSQNPRHKITKRGQNVTFRCDPISEHNRLYWYRQTLGQGPEFLTYFQNEAQLEKSRLLSDRFSAERPKGSFSTLEIQRTEQGDSAMYLCASSPGGTAAYNSPLHFGNGTRLTVT.

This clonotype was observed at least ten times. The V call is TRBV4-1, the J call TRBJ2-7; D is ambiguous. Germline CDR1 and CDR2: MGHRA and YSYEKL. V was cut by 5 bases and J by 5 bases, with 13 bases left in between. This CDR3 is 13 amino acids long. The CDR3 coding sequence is TGCGCCAGCAGCGGGAACCCCTTTGACGAGCAGTACGTC. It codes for CASSGNPFDEQYV.

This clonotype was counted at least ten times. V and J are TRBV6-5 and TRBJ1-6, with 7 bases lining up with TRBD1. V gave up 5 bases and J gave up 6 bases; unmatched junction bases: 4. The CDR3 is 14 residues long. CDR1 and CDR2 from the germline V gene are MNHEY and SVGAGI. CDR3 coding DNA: TGTGCCAGCAGTCCGGACAGGATTAATTCACCCCTCCACTTT. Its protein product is CASSPDRINSPLHF.